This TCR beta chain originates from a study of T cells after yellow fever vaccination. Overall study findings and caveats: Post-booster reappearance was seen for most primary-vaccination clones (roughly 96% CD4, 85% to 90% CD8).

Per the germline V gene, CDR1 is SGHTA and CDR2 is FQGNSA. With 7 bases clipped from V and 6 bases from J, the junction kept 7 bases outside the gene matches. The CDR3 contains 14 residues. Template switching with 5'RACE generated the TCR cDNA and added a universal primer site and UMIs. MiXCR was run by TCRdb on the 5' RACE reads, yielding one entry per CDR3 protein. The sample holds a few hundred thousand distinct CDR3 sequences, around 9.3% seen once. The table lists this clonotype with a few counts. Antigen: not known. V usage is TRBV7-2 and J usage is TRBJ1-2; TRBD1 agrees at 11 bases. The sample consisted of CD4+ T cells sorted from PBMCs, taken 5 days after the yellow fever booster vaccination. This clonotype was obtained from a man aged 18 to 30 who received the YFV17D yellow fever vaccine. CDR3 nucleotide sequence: TGTGCCAGCACCACACCGGACAGGGGGCATGGCTACACCTTC. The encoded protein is CASTTPDRGHGYTF.